Shown below are 6 T cell receptor beta chains from a single sample sequenced in a study of glioma-infiltrating T cells after dendritic cell vaccination. This table comes from immunoSEQ multiplex PCR, and its TCRdb copy is limited to in-frame clones, with some not included. The data contain about 92,000 clones, just over 85% of them seen just once; the ten biggest clones take up 15% to 17%. The source material was blood, sampled before dendritic cell vaccination. The receptor source for this set is a human donor with glioblastoma.

This clone was seen a handful of times. The chain is built from TRBV11-2 and TRBJ2-1, with TRBD2 matching over 7 bases. Unmatched junction bases numbered 12, after V lost 1 base and J lost 6 bases. The CDR3 extends over 17 amino acids. Germline V gene lookup returns CDR1 SGHAT and CDR2 FQNNGV. As DNA, the CDR3 is TGTGCCAGCAGCTTAGTTCCGGGAGGAAGAACGGGCAATGAGCAGTTCTTC. Amino acids: CASSLVPGGRTGNEQFF.

This clone was counted between two and nine times. The rearrangement joins TRBV11-2 to TRBJ2-1, with 10 bases aligning to TRBD2. The CDR3 covers 15 residues. The germline gives CDR1 SGHAT, CDR2 FQNNGV. Trimming cost V 2 bases and J 9 bases; bases outside gene matches: 7. The chain's CDR3 is CASSLQREGLGEQFF. The CDR3 DNA reads TGTGCCAGCAGCTTACAGCGGGAGGGCCTCGGTGAGCAGTTCTTC. Filled out from reference TRBV11-2 and TRBJ2-1, the complete variable domain reads EAGVAQSPRYKIIEKRQSVAFWCNPISGHATLYWYQQILGQGPKLLIQFQNNGVVDDSQLPKDRFSAERLKGVDSTLKIQPAKLEDSAVYLCASSLQREGLGEQFFGPGTRLTVL.

The chain couples TRBV6-1 to TRBJ1-1; maybe TRBD1 (5 bases). Germline-derived CDR1 and CDR2 are MNHNS and SASEGT. Trimming took off 5 bases at V and 7 bases at J, with 11 bases between the two ends. This CDR3 contains 12 residues. CDR3 sequence reads: CASSSLRGEAFF. CDR3 coding DNA: TGTGCCAGCAGTTCATTAAGGGGTGAAGCTTTCTTT.

CDR3 coding DNA: TGTGCCAGCAAGGGGCGGGGGGTAAATCAAGAGACCCAGTACTTC. Translation: CASKGRGVNQETQYF. The J gene is TRBJ2-5, the V gene TRBV6-5; the match to TRBD2 covers 8 bases. Trimming took 7 bases from V and 2 from J; bases not matched to a gene: 9. The germline gives CDR1 MNHEY, CDR2 SVGAGI. CDR3 length equals 15 residues.

The V gene is TRBV7-2, the J gene TRBJ2-7, with a possible D match to TRBD2 (6 bases). The germline gives CDR1 SGHTA, CDR2 FQGNSA. Trimming shortened V by 1 base and J by 2 bases, and 12 bases separated the two germline ends. This CDR3 has 15 amino acids. CDR3 in DNA: TGTGCCAGCAGCTTAGGAGCGGGTACAGCCTACGAGCAGTACTTC. Translated, it gives CASSLGAGTAYEQYF.

The chain carries TRBV27 and TRBJ1-2, with TRBD1 matching over 9 bases. Trimming took 4 bases from V and 4 from J; bases not matched to a gene: 4. The germline V gene encodes CDR1 MNHEY and CDR2 SMNVEV (reference sequence). The CDR3 spans 14 residues. CDR3 residues: CASSSATGGYGYTF. The CDR3 DNA follows: TGTGCCAGCAGTTCAGCGACAGGGGGCTATGGCTACACCTTC.